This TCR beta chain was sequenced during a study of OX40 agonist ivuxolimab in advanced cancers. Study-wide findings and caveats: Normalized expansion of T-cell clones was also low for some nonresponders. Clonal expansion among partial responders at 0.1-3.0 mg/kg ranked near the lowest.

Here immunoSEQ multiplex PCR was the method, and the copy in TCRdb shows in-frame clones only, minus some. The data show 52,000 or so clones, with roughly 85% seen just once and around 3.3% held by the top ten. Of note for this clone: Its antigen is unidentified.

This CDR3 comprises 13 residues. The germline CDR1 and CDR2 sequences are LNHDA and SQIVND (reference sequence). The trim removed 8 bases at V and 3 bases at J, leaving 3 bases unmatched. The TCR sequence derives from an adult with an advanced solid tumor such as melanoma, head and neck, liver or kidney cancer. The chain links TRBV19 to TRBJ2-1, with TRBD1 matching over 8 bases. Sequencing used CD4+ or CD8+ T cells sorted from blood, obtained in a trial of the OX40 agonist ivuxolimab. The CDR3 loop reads CASAGTGYNEQFF. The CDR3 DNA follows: TGTGCCAGTGCCGGGACAGGCTACAATGAGCAGTTCTTC.